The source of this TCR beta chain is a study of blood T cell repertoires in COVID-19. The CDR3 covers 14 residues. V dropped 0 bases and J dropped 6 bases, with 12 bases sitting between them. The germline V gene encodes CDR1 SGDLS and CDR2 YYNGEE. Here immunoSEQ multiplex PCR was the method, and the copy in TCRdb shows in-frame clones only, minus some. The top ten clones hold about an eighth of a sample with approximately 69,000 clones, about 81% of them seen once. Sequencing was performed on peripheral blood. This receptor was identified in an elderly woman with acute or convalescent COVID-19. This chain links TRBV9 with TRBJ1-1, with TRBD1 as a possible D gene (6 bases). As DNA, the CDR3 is TGTGCCAGCAGCGTAGCAGGGGCAGGGGCTGAAGCTTTCTTT. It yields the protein CASSVAGAGAEAFF. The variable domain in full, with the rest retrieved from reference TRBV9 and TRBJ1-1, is DSGVTQTPKHLITATGQRVTLRCSPRSGDLSVYWYQQSLDQGLQFLIQYYNGEERAKGNILERFSAQQFPDLHSELNLSSLELGDSALYFCASSVAGAGAEAFFGQGTRLTVV.